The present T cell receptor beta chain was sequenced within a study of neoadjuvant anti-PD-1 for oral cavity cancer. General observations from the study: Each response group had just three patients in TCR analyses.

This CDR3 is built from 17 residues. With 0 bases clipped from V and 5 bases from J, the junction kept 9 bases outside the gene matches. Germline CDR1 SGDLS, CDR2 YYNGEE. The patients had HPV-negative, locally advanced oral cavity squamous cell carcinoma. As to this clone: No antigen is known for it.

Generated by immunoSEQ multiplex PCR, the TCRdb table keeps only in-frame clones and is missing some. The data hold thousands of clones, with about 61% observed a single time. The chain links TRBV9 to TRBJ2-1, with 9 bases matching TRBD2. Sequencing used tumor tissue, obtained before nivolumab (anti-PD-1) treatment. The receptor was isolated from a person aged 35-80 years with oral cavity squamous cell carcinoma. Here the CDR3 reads CASSVGLRVAGDNEQFF. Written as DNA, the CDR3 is TGTGCCAGCAGCGTAGGTCTTCGGGTAGCGGGGGACAATGAGCAGTTCTTC.